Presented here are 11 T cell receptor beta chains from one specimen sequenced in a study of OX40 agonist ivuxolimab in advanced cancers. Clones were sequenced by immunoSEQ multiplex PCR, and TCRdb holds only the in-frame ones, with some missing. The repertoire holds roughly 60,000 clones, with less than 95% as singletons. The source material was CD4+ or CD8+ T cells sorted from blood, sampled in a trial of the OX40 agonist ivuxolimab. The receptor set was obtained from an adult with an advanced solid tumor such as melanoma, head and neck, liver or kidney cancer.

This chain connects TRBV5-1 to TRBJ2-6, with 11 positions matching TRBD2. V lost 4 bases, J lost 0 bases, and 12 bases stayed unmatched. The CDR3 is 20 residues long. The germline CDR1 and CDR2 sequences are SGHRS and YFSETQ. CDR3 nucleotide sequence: TGCGCCAGCAGCCCCCAGCCGACTAGCGGGACATACTCTGGGGCCAACGTCCTGACTTTC. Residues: CASSPQPTSGTYSGANVLTF.

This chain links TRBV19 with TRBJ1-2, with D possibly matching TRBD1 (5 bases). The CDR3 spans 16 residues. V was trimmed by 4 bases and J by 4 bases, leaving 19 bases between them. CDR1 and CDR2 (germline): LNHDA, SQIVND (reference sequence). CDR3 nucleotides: TGTGCCAGTAGTAGCGGGGGTGGGTCCCGAAGCTATGGCTACACCTTC. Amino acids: CASSSGGGSRSYGYTF.

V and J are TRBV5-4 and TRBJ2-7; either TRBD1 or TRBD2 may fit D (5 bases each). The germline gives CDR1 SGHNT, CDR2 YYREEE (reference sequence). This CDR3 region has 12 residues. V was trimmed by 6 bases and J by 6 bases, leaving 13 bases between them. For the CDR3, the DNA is TGTGCCAGCACGCCGGGGCTAGGCGAGCAGTACTTC. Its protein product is CASTPGLGEQYF.

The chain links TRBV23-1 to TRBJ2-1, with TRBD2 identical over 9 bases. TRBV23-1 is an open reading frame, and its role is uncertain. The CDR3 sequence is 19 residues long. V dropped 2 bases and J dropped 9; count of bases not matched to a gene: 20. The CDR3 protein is CASSQPPQGSGSLLGEQFF. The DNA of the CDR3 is TGCGCCAGCAGTCAACCGCCCCAGGGTAGCGGGAGCCTCTTAGGTGAGCAGTTCTTC.

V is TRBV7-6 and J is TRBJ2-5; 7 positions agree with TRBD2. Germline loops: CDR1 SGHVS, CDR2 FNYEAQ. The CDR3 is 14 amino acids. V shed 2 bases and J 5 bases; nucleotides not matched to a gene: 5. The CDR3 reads CASSLNSGVETQYF. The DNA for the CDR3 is TGTGCCAGCAGCTTAAACAGCGGGGTGGAGACCCAGTACTTC.

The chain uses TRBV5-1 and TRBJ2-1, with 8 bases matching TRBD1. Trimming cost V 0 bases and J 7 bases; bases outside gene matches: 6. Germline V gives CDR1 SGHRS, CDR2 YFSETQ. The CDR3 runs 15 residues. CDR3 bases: TGCGCCAGCAGCTTGGAACAGGGGGGCTATAATGAGCAGTTCTTC. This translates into CASSLEQGGYNEQFF.

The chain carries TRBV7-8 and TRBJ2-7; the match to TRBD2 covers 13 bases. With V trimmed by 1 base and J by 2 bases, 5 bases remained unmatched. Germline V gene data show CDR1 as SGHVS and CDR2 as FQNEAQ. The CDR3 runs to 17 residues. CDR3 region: CASSLVGGTSGTYEQYF. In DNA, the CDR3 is TGTGCCAGCAGCTTAGTCGGTGGGACTAGCGGGACCTACGAGCAGTACTTC.

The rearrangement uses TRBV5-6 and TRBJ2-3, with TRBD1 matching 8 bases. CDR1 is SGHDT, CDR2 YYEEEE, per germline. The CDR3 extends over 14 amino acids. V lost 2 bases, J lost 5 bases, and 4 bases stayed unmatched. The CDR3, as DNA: TGTGCCAGCAGCTTCCAGGGGGCTGGAGATACGCAGTATTTT. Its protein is CASSFQGAGDTQYF.

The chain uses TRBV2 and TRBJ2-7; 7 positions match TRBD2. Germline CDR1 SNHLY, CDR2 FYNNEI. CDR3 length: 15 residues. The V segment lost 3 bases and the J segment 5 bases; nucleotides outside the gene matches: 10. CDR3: CASSDGRGRVDEQYF. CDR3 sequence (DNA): TGTGCCAGCAGTGATGGTCGTGGGAGGGTTGACGAGCAGTACTTC.

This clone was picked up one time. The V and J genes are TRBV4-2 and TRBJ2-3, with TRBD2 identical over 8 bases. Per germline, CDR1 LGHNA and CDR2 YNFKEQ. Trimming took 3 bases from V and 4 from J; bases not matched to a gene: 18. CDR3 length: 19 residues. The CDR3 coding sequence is TGTGCCAGCAGCCAGCAACAGGCGGGGCTAGCGGGTGGTTCAGATACGCAGTATTTT. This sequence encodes CASSQQQAGLAGGSDTQYF.

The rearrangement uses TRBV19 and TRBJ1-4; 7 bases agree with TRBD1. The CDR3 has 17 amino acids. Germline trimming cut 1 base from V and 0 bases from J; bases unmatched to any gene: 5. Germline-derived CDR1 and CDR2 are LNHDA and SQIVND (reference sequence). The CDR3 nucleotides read TGTGCCAGTAGTATAGTACAGGGGCGCACAACTAATGAAAAACTGTTTTTT. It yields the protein CASSIVQGRTTNEKLFF. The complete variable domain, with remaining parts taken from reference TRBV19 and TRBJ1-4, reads DGGITQSPKYLFRKEGQNVTLSCEQNLNHDAMYWYRQDPGQGLRLIYYSQIVNDFQKGDIAEGYSVSREKKESFPLTVTSAQKNPTAFYLCASSIVQGRTTNEKLFFGSGTQLSVL.